This T cell receptor (beta chain) was observed in a study of cytomegalovirus exposure and HLA in healthy donors. This CDR3 is built from 11 residues. Germline lookup yields CDR1 GTSNPN and CDR2 SVGIG (reference sequence). Between the trimmed V and J ends, which lost 0 bases and 8 bases, there was a span of 5 bases. General study results and limits: A later analysis linked a missense DCLRE1C variant to TCR beta V- and J-gene trimming. After further analysis at a later stage, some 15,000 TCR beta sequences were associated with HLA alleles at 0.05 false discovery rate.

The PCR ran on 60 Vbeta and 13 Jbeta primers. The data were produced by immunoSEQ multiplex PCR, yet TCRdb's version contains in-frame clones alone and is incomplete. The repertoire consists of 55,000 to 80,000 clones, with around 67% occurring once and the leading ten covering 2% to 2.5%. Turning to this clone: The antigen is not known.

Source material: PBMCs. This rearrangement joins TRBV30 to TRBJ2-1, with no clear D. The sequence came from a woman younger than 45 in good health and CMV-seronegative. CDR3 nucleotide sequence: TGTGCCTGGAGTGTAATCGATGAGCAGTTCTTC. It yields the protein CAWSVIDEQFF. Filled out from reference TRBV30 and TRBJ2-1, the complete variable domain reads SQTIHQWPATLVQPVGSPLSLECTVEGTSNPNLYWYRQAAGRGLQLLFYSVGIGQISSEVPQNLSASRPQDRQFILSSKKLLLSDSGFYLCAWSVIDEQFFGPGTRLTVL.